This T cell receptor (beta chain) was observed in a study of preoperative IRX-2 immunotherapy in early breast cancer. The CDR3 has 16 amino acids. Germline assignment: CDR1 SGHNT and CDR2 YENEEA. The V and J ends lost 5 bases and 9 bases respectively, with 20 bases between them. Treatment meaning: preoperative locoregional IRX-2 cytokine immunotherapy. Patients received preoperative, locoregional IRX-2 cytokine immunotherapy in a phase Ib study. Data came from immunoSEQ multiplex PCR; TCRdb stores just in-frame clones and leaves some out. The sample includes roughly 30,000 clones, about 79% of them seen just once.

Sample acquisition took place from a patient treated with IRX-2 immunotherapy. The chain has TRBV11-3 and TRBJ1-6, with no clear D. This receptor was taken from a human donor with breast cancer. The CDR3 protein is CASSTRPSLTGSPLHF. The CDR3 DNA is TGTGCCAGCAGCACCAGACCCTCCCTAACCGGTTCACCCCTCCACTTT.